This TCR beta chain was captured in a study of T cell changes during pregnancy in multiple sclerosis. The assay was immunoSEQ multiplex PCR, and TCRdb's table has in-frame clones only and misses some. The sample carries about 52,000 clones, more than 90% recorded once. Germline V CDR1 and CDR2: SNHLY, FYNNEI. This CDR3 has 12 amino acids. V lost 2 bases and J lost 6, with 7 bases in between. Specimen: CD4+ T cells from peripheral blood mononuclear cells, collected before pregnancy. The clonotype was recovered from a female donor with multiple sclerosis, enrolled in a pregnancy study. The rearrangement links TRBV2 to TRBJ1-2; D gene uncertain. The CDR3 DNA reads TGTGCCAGCAGTGAATACGGGGATGGCTACACCTTC. Its translation is CASSEYGDGYTF.